The 27 T cell receptor beta chains below were found in one sample sequenced in a study of blood T cell repertoires in COVID-19. The method was immunoSEQ multiplex PCR; TCRdb's version includes in-frame clones alone and lacks a portion of them. Of about 130,000 clones in the sample, 84% were seen once. Sequenced: peripheral blood. The receptor set was obtained from a human donor in a cohort sampled during active COVID-19.

This chain connects TRBV28 to TRBJ1-1; 10 nucleotides agree with TRBD1. The junction had 11 bases not matched to a gene; V was cut back by 6 bases and J by 4 bases. The germline gives CDR1 MDHEN, CDR2 SYDVKM. This CDR3 has 16 amino acids. For the CDR3, the DNA is TGTGCCAGCAGACTAGACAGGGGGCGAGTTGTCACTGAAGCTTTCTTT. Residues: CASRLDRGRVVTEAFF.

The CDR3, as DNA: TGTGCCTGGAGAGACCGGGGATTGAACACTGAAGCTTTCTTT. It is translated as CAWRDRGLNTEAFF. This chain links TRBV30 with TRBJ1-1, with D unresolved. CDR1 GTSNPN and CDR2 SVGIG come from the germline V gene (reference sequence). The CDR3 length is 14 residues. Trimming shortened V by 3 bases and J by 0 bases, and 11 bases separated the two germline ends.

CDR3 residues: CASSAQGASGANVLTF. CDR3 bases: TGTGCCAGCAGTGCCCAGGGGGCTTCTGGGGCCAACGTCCTGACTTTC. The chain joins TRBV6-1 to TRBJ2-6; TRBD1 matches 8 bases. Germline V gene sequence: CDR1 MNHNS, CDR2 SASEGT. This CDR3 has 16 residues. V dropped 4 bases and J dropped 1; count of bases not matched to a gene: 3.

The chain employs TRBV5-6 and TRBJ2-7; 7 positions match TRBD1. There are 13 residues in the CDR3. CDR1 and CDR2 from the germline V gene are SGHDT and YYEEEE. V lost 2 bases, J lost 3 bases, and 2 bases stayed unmatched. The CDR3 loop is CASSFPGGYEQYF. CDR3 in DNA: TGTGCCAGCAGCTTCCCAGGGGGCTACGAGCAGTACTTC.

The chain has TRBV9 and TRBJ1-2, with D hard to call. Germline V gene lookup returns CDR1 SGDLS and CDR2 YYNGEE. V shed 5 bases and J shed 0 bases, with 14 bases lying between them. This CDR3 is 15 amino acids long. For the CDR3, the DNA is TGTGCCAGCAGGAGAGGACTAGGAGCTAACTATGGCTACACCTTC. Translated: CASRRGLGANYGYTF.

The V and J genes are TRBV6-6 and TRBJ2-2; TRBD2 matches at 8 bases. Trimming took 3 bases from V and 1 from J; bases not matched to a gene: 4. Germline V gene sequence: CDR1 MNHNY, CDR2 SVGAGI (reference sequence). There are 16 residues in the CDR3. The CDR3 DNA is TGTGCCAGCAGTTATCTTCTAGCGGGGAACACCGGGGAGCTGTTTTTT. It is translated as CASSYLLAGNTGELFF.

The J gene is TRBJ1-4, the V gene TRBV6-5; possibly TRBD1 for D (6 bases). Looked up from germline, CDR1 is MNHEY and CDR2 is SVGAGI. Trimming left V 7 bases short and J 0 bases short, with 12 bases between. There are 15 residues in the CDR3. The CDR3 nucleotides are TGTGCCAGCAAGAGGGACACCGCAACTAATGAAAAACTGTTTTTT. Its translation is CASKRDTATNEKLFF.

V is TRBV13 and J is TRBJ2-7; maybe TRBD2 (5 bases). Per germline, CDR1 PRHDT and CDR2 FYEKMQ (reference sequence). The germline V and J ends were trimmed by 5 bases and 3 bases, with 17 bases remaining between them. This CDR3 has 15 residues. The CDR3 here is CASSPRTDWGYEQYF. CDR3 coding DNA: TGTGCCAGCAGCCCTCGGACGGACTGGGGCTACGAGCAGTACTTC. The entire variable domain, with the rest obtained from reference TRBV13 and TRBJ2-7, is as follows: AAGVIQSPRHLIKEKRETATLKCYPIPRHDTVYWYQQGPGQDPQFLISFYEKMQSDKGSIPDRFSAQQFSDYHSELNMSSLELGDSALYFCASSPRTDWGYEQYFGPGTRLTVT.

The CDR3 loop is CATSRARTQGRVNTIYF. DNA of the CDR3: TGTGCCACCAGCAGAGCCAGGACCCAGGGTCGGGTAAACACCATATATTTT. The chain uses TRBV15 and TRBJ1-3; D perhaps matches TRBD1 (5 bases). Germline-derived CDR1 and CDR2 are LNHNV and YYDKDF (reference sequence). This CDR3 comprises 17 residues. V gave up 1 base and J gave up 6 bases, with 19 bases separating them.

V gene TRBV18 combines with J gene TRBJ2-4, with a tentative D call TRBD1 (5 bases). V lost 0 bases to trimming and J lost 5 bases, with 11 bases between them. The CDR3 is 15 amino acids. CDR1 and CDR2 (germline): KGHSH, LQKENI. CDR3 sequence (DNA): TGTGCCAGCTCACCACCAGGGGCAAACGAAAACATTCAGTACTTC. It encodes CASSPPGANENIQYF.

The chain has TRBV19 and TRBJ2-7, with 8 bases matching TRBD1. The V and J ends lost 4 bases and 5 bases, in that order; junction bases with no gene match: 7. The length of the CDR3 is 14 residues. Germline CDR1 and CDR2: LNHDA and SQIVND (reference sequence). Here the CDR3 reads CASSKDRALDEQYF. The CDR3 coding sequence is TGTGCCAGTAGTAAGGACAGGGCGTTAGACGAGCAGTACTTC.

The chain combines TRBV5-1 with TRBJ1-2; D is perhaps TRBD1 (6 bases). This CDR3 comprises 15 residues. Looked up from germline, CDR1 is SGHRS and CDR2 is YFSETQ. V dropped 3 bases and J dropped 8 bases, with 20 bases sitting between them. The chain's CDR3 is CASSYLLRGSQGYTF. Here the CDR3 DNA reads TGCGCCAGCAGCTACCTTTTAAGGGGGTCGCAGGGCTACACCTTC.

The V and J genes are TRBV25-1 and TRBJ2-1; 9 bases are a match to TRBD2. The V segment lost 6 bases and the J segment 7 bases; nucleotides outside the gene matches: 1. The CDR3 is 12 amino acids. CDR1 MGHDK and CDR2 SYGVNS come from the germline V gene. The CDR3 DNA follows: TGTGCCAGCAGGGGACTAGCAAATGAGCAGTTCTTC. Translation: CASRGLANEQFF.

This sequence joins TRBV4-3 and TRBJ2-6; no reliable D call. V was shortened by 5 bases and J by 1 base, with 9 bases between the two germline ends. Germline V gene sequence: CDR1 LGHNA, CDR2 YSLEER. The CDR3 length is 15 residues. The CDR3 protein is CASSSQLSGANVLTF. The CDR3 DNA is TGCGCCAGCAGCTCCCAGTTGTCTGGGGCCAACGTCCTGACTTTC.

V is TRBV25-1 and J is TRBJ1-4; TRBD1 aligns across 8 bases. Germline V lookup: CDR1 MGHDK, CDR2 SYGVNS. V was pared by 6 bases and J by 13 bases, with 10 bases of the junction left unmatched. This CDR3 is built from 13 residues. The CDR3 DNA reads TGTGCCAGCAGGAACAGGGGGGGAAAGAGACTGTTTTTT. The encoded protein is CASRNRGGKRLFF.

The chain employs TRBV19 and TRBJ1-4, with 9 bases lining up with TRBD1. Germline V gene lookup returns CDR1 LNHDA and CDR2 SQIVND (reference sequence). This CDR3 comprises 16 residues. V lost 6 bases, J lost 7 bases, and 12 bases stayed unmatched. CDR3 region: CASRTRPGTGSEKLFF. CDR3 bases: TGTGCCAGTAGAACCCGACCCGGGACAGGGAGTGAAAAACTGTTTTTT.

The CDR3 coding sequence is TGTGCCAGCTCACCAGGCGGGGGTCGAGGAAACACCATATATTTT. Encoded protein: CASSPGGGRGNTIYF. The chain is built from TRBV18 and TRBJ1-3; a weak D match, TRBD1 (5 bases). Germline V gene sequence: CDR1 KGHSH, CDR2 LQKENI. Deletions cut 2 bases from V and 4 bases from J, with 12 bases between. The CDR3 runs to 15 residues.

The chain employs TRBV6-5 and TRBJ1-1; D is possibly TRBD1 (5 bases). This CDR3 comprises 14 residues. Germline V gene lookup returns CDR1 MNHEY and CDR2 SVGAGI. V lost 5 bases and J 1 base, leaving 11 bases between the germline ends. The CDR3 DNA follows: TGTGCCAGCAGTCTAACTACAGGGAACACTGAAGCTTTCTTT. This encodes CASSLTTGNTEAFF.

V is TRBV5-5 and J is TRBJ1-2, with D unresolved. The CDR3 consists of 12 residues. V was cut by 1 base and J by 7 bases, with 8 bases left in between. Germline V gives CDR1 SGHKS, CDR2 YYEKEE (reference sequence). In nucleotides, the CDR3 is TGTGCCAGCAGCTTGAGCGCTACTGGCTACACCTTC. Translated, it gives CASSLSATGYTF.

V is TRBV25-1 and J is TRBJ1-3, with D perhaps matching TRBD1 (6 bases). The germline V gene has CDR1 MGHDK and CDR2 SYGVNS. V lost 4 bases, J lost 6 bases, and 10 bases lay in between. The CDR3 is 13 amino acids. The CDR3 region has the DNA TGTGCCAGCAGTGCCTCAGGGGTAAACACCATATATTTT. Translation gives CASSASGVNTIYF.

The genes are TRBV20-1 and TRBJ1-2; D ambiguous. Trimming left V 3 bases short and J 2 bases short, with 7 bases between. CDR3 size: 12 residues. CDR1 and CDR2 from the germline V gene are DFQATT and SNEGSKA (reference sequence). The CDR3 protein is CSASTQNYGYTF. In nucleotides, the CDR3 is TGCAGTGCTAGTACACAGAACTATGGCTACACCTTC.

J is TRBJ1-3 and V is TRBV6-2 or TRBV6-3, with D hard to call. Germline V gives CDR1 MNHEY, CDR2 SVGEGT. The CDR3 loop spans 14 amino acids. V was clipped by 6 bases and J by 4 bases, with 13 bases between them. This CDR3 reads CASSTRGGGNTIYF. CDR3 DNA: TGTGCCAGCAGCACCCGGGGAGGAGGAAACACCATATATTTT.

V gene TRBV6-6 combines with J gene TRBJ1-1; 7 bases match TRBD1. The CDR3 spans 14 residues. V was pared by 5 bases and J by 3 bases, with 6 bases of the junction left unmatched. Germline lookup yields CDR1 MNHNY and CDR2 SVGAGI (reference sequence). The CDR3 coding sequence is TGTGCCAGCAGTGAGGGGGACAGATACACTGAAGCTTTCTTT. Its translation: CASSEGDRYTEAFF.

This clone was counted once. The V gene is TRBV7-2, the J gene TRBJ1-4; no definite D call. Per germline, CDR1 SGHTA and CDR2 FQGNSA. The V end was cut by 5 bases, the J end by 7 bases, with 17 bases between. CDR3 length: 15 amino acids. CDR3 nucleotide sequence: TGTGCCAGCAGCCCCCGTCCCGGTGCGGGTGAAAAACTGTTTTTT. It yields the protein CASSPRPGAGEKLFF.

The CDR3 reads CASSVASMTDTQYF. CDR3 in DNA: TGTGCCAGCAGCGTAGCCTCTATGACAGATACGCAGTATTTT. The V and J genes are TRBV9 and TRBJ2-3; D is ambiguous. Trimming pared 0 bases from V and 3 bases from J, leaving 8 bases between. Germline V CDR1 and CDR2: SGDLS, YYNGEE. This CDR3 has 14 residues.

This chain connects TRBV2 to TRBJ2-3; D might be TRBD2 (5 bases). Per germline, CDR1 SNHLY and CDR2 FYNNEI. This CDR3 spans 14 amino acids. Trimming took 8 bases from V and 0 from J, leaving 12 bases between them. The CDR3 is CASQWRASTDTQYF. In DNA form, the CDR3 reads TGTGCCAGCCAATGGCGGGCTAGCACAGATACGCAGTATTTT.

CDR3 in DNA: TGTGCCAGCAGGGGACAGTTTAGCTACACCTTC. This translates into CASRGQFSYTF. This chain joins TRBV9 and TRBJ1-2, with 7 bases lining up with TRBD1. Germline V gives CDR1 SGDLS, CDR2 YYNGEE. Trimming cost V 5 bases and J 9 bases; bases outside gene matches: 4. The CDR3 contains 11 residues.